These 24 T cell receptor beta chains came from one sample sequenced in a study of blood T cells in healthy people across ages. Using a J-beta primer mix together with a sample-barcoded 5' primer, a second PCR was run for roughly 6 to 11 cycles. TCRdb reprocessed the 5' RACE reads via MiXCR and lists one record per CDR3 protein. The data contain 800,000 or so distinct CDR3 sequences, 35% to 50% of them singletons. Sequenced material: blood. The receptor set was obtained from a man older than 75 in good health.

Ten or more counts support this clonotype. The chain employs TRBV7-8 and TRBJ2-7; no reliable D call. The germline V gene has CDR1 SGHVS and CDR2 FQNEAQ. The ends were cut back, 5 bases at V and 0 bases at J, with 14 bases in the middle. This CDR3 has 15 amino acids. The CDR3 protein is CASSTQVGISYEQYF. The CDR3 DNA is TGTGCCAGCAGCACCCAGGTTGGCATCTCCTACGAGCAGTACTTC.

This chain connects TRBV7-3 to TRBJ1-1; D remains unclear. The CDR3 spans 13 residues. CDR1 is SGHTA, CDR2 FQGTGA, per germline. V lost 1 base, J lost 6 bases, and 9 bases lay in between. CDR3 coding DNA: TGTGCCAGCAGCTTAAGTATTCGGGCTGAAGCTTTCTTT. Translating gives CASSLSIRAEAFF.

The chain carries TRBV5-6 and TRBJ2-7; TRBD2 is a possible D gene (5 bases). The CDR3 runs 13 residues. The germline V and J ends were trimmed by 4 bases and 2 bases, with 10 bases remaining between them. Germline-derived CDR1 and CDR2 are SGHDT and YYEEEE. The CDR3 DNA is TGTGCCAGCAGCGTGAGGGCAGCCTACGAGCAGTACTTC. Translated: CASSVRAAYEQYF.

The chain recombines TRBV24-1 with TRBJ2-4, with D possibly called TRBD1 or TRBD2 (6 bases each). The J call may be incorrect, as the DNA end agrees better with TRBJ2-7. The CDR3 has 13 residues. Germline V gene sequence: CDR1 KGHDR, CDR2 SFDVKD. The chain's CDR3 is CATRAGHTDEQYF. The CDR3 nucleotides are TGTGCCACCAGGGCGGGACACACCGACGAGCAGTACTTC.

The chain carries TRBV11-2 and TRBJ2-1; 11 bases align to TRBD2. Near its end, the DNA agrees better with TRBJ2-7, so the J call may be wrong. The CDR3 has 18 amino acids. The germline V gene encodes CDR1 SGHAT and CDR2 FQNNGV. The CDR3 is CASSLVAGGPNSYNEQYF. In DNA form, the CDR3 reads TGTGCCAGCAGCTTAGTAGCGGGAGGGCCGAATTCCTACAATGAGCAGTACTTC.

This clonotype was counted a few times. The J gene is TRBJ2-3, the V gene TRBV20-1, with D possibly TRBD1 on 6 matching bases. The germline gives CDR1 DFQATT, CDR2 SNEGSKA (reference sequence). Trimming pared 6 bases from V and 6 bases from J, leaving 22 bases between. The CDR3 totals 15 residues. CDR3 protein: CSAEATRGFYDTQYF. DNA of the CDR3: TGCAGTGCCGAGGCTACCAGGGGATTTTATGATACGCAGTATTTT.

V and J are TRBV6-6 and TRBJ2-1, with 7 positions matching TRBD2. The J call may be mistaken, given a closer DNA end match to TRBJ2-7. Per germline, CDR1 MNHNY and CDR2 SVGAGI (reference sequence). This CDR3 region has 13 residues. CDR3 sequence (DNA): TGTGCCAGCTGCGGGGGAACCTACAATGAGCAGTACTTC. Translation gives CASCGGTYNEQYF.

The gene calls are TRBV25-1 and TRBJ2-5; no reliable D call. V lost 2 bases to trimming and J lost 4 bases, with 11 bases between them. Germline CDR1 and CDR2: MGHDK and SYGVNS. This CDR3 comprises 14 residues. This CDR3 is CASSEDRGRETQYF. The CDR3 DNA follows: TGTGCCAGCAGTGAAGATCGTGGGCGAGAGACCCAGTACTTC.

This chain connects TRBV12-3 or TRBV12-4 to TRBJ2-2; 8 bases fit TRBD2. With 6 bases clipped from V and 5 bases from J, the junction kept 8 bases outside the gene matches. The CDR3 sequence is 15 residues long. CDR3 nucleotide sequence: TGTGCCAGCAGCCCGCGGGGGGCGAGGACCGGGGAGCTGTTTTTT. Residues: CASSPRGARTGELFF.

The table lists this clonotype with a few counts. This chain connects TRBV3-1 to TRBJ1-5; D remains ambiguous. Looked up from germline, CDR1 is LGHDT and CDR2 is YNNKEL (reference sequence). The CDR3 is 17 residues long. The V end was cut by 2 bases, the J end by 2 bases, with 16 bases between. CDR3 coding DNA: TGTGCCAGCAGCCAACACGGAAGAGACCCAGGCAATCAGCCCCAGCATTTT. The encoded protein is CASSQHGRDPGNQPQHF.

The V and J genes are TRBV29-1 and TRBJ2-5; no firm D call. CDR1 is SQVTM, CDR2 ANQGSEA, per germline. With 4 bases removed from V and 1 base from J, the gap between germline ends came to 4 bases. CDR3 size: 11 residues. CDR3 sequence (DNA): TGCAGCGTTGCTATCCAAGAGACCCAGTACTTC. The encoded protein is CSVAIQETQYF.

This clonotype was found a few times. V and J are TRBV7-2 and TRBJ1-2, with unresolved D. CDR3 length: 14 residues. CDR1 and CDR2 from the germline V gene are SGHTA and FQGNSA. V gave up 1 base and J gave up 8 bases, with 14 bases separating them. CDR3 in amino acids: CASSLVYPVWGYTF. In DNA form, the CDR3 reads TGTGCCAGCAGCTTAGTGTATCCGGTGTGGGGCTACACCTTC.

This clonotype occurred a few times. The chain joins TRBV20-1 to TRBJ1-6, with D possibly TRBD1 on 5 matching bases. Germline-derived CDR1 and CDR2 are DFQATT and SNEGSKA (reference sequence). The CDR3 loop spans 14 amino acids. The germline V and J ends were trimmed by 0 bases and 10 bases, with 13 bases remaining between them. CDR3 coding DNA: TGCAGTGCTAGAGATCCCAGGGAGACCTCACCCCTCCACTTT. As protein: CSARDPRETSPLHF.

The sample holds a few counts of this clonotype. The V call is TRBV29-1, the J call TRBJ2-1; 8 nucleotides align to TRBD2. There are 16 residues in the CDR3. CDR1 and CDR2 from the germline V gene are SQVTM and ANQGSEA. V trimming: 1 base; J trimming: 2 bases; junction bases outside the gene matches: 7. The CDR3 loop reads CSVEAARGGAYNEQFF. CDR3 coding DNA: TGCAGCGTTGAAGCCGCTCGGGGGGGGGCCTACAATGAGCAGTTCTTC.

The chain recombines TRBV10-3 with TRBJ2-3; D gene uncertain. The V end was cut by 10 bases, the J end by 2 bases, with 10 bases between. Per germline, CDR1 ENHRY and CDR2 SYGVKD. This CDR3 is built from 12 residues. The CDR3 sequence: CATSSFTDTQYF. In DNA form, the CDR3 reads TGTGCCACCTCAAGTTTCACAGATACGCAGTATTTT.

This clonotype was observed at least ten times. The genes are TRBV7-6 and TRBJ2-3; D is unresolved. Germline V gene lookup returns CDR1 SGHVS and CDR2 FNYEAQ. V was trimmed by 1 base and J by 0 bases, leaving 11 bases between them. This CDR3 comprises 16 residues. DNA of the CDR3: TGTGCCAGCAGCTTAGGGCTGGCCTCCAGCACAGATACGCAGTATTTT. As protein: CASSLGLASSTDTQYF.

The chain combines TRBV30 with TRBJ2-5; D gene ambiguous. V lost 5 bases and J lost 0, with 7 bases in between. Germline CDR1 reads GTSNPN; CDR2 reads SVGIG (reference sequence). There are 12 residues in the CDR3. The chain's CDR3 is CAWGRDQETQYF. Here the CDR3 DNA reads TGTGCCTGGGGAAGGGACCAAGAGACCCAGTACTTC. Full variable domain (rest looked up from reference TRBV30 and TRBJ2-5): SQTIHQWPATLVQPVGSPLSLECTVEGTSNPNLYWYRQAAGRGLQLLFYSVGIGQISSEVPQNLSASRPQDRQFILSSKKLLLSDSGFYLCAWGRDQETQYFGPGTRLLVL.

This clonotype was counted between two and nine times. V gene TRBV7-2 combines with J gene TRBJ2-4; D unresolved. Per the germline V gene, CDR1 is SGHTA and CDR2 is FQGNSA. The CDR3 has 13 residues. Trimming took off 5 bases at V and 0 bases at J, with 5 bases between the two ends. This chain's CDR3 is CASSPRAKNIQYF. CDR3 nucleotide sequence: TGTGCCAGCAGCCCCAGAGCCAAAAACATTCAGTACTTC.

This chain links TRBV2 with TRBJ2-5; 8 positions agree with TRBD2. The V gene end was trimmed by 7 bases and the J gene end by 11 bases; junction bases not matched to a gene: 12. The CDR3 is 13 residues long. Germline V lookup: CDR1 SNHLY, CDR2 FYNNEI. CDR3 DNA sequence: TGTGCCAGCAACGTTGGACTAGCTCGAGAGCAGTACTTC. Its protein is CASNVGLAREQYF.

This clonotype occurred a few times. V gene TRBV5-1 combines with J gene TRBJ2-1; unclear D gene. The tail of the sequence fits TRBJ2-7 better, so the J call may be wrong. The CDR3 sequence is 16 residues long. Germline V gene data show CDR1 as SGHRS and CDR2 as YFSETQ. This CDR3 reads CASSLASSPSYNEQYF. CDR3 bases: TGCGCCAGCAGCTTGGCCTCTAGTCCCTCCTACAATGAGCAGTACTTC.

In the case of this clonotype: A much larger clone is a single base away; this may be a read error. The genes are TRBV7-2 and TRBJ2-3; the match to TRBD1 covers 10 bases. With 1 base clipped from V and 2 bases from J, the junction kept 3 bases outside the gene matches. Germline V CDR1 and CDR2: SGHTA, FQGNSA. The CDR3 length is 16 residues. In DNA, the CDR3 is TGTGCCAGCAGCTTAGGACAGGGGGCTTCCACAGATACGCAGTATTTT. It is translated as CASSLGQGASTDTQYF.

This clonotype occurred once. The chain combines TRBV6-1 with TRBJ1-4, with a tentative D call TRBD1 (5 bases). This CDR3 has 17 amino acids. V shed 2 bases and J shed 13 bases, with 26 bases lying between them. Germline V CDR1 and CDR2: MNHNS, SASEGT. The CDR3 DNA sequence: TGTGCCAGCAGTGAATACCCACCGGGGGACGACCTTTGGGGACTGTTTTTT. Its translation is CASSEYPPGDDLWGLFF.

The CDR3 protein is CASSSRGGDTNYEQYF. CDR3 DNA: TGTGCCAGCAGTTCGCGAGGGGGGGACACCAACTACGAGCAGTACTTC. This rearrangement joins TRBV28 to TRBJ2-7; D perhaps matches TRBD2 (7 bases). Germline CDR1 is MDHEN and CDR2 is SYDVKM. Trimming removed 4 bases from V and 3 bases from J, with 19 bases in between. The CDR3 extends over 16 amino acids.

The genes are TRBV12-3 or TRBV12-4 and TRBJ1-1; 7 bases are shared with TRBD1. The J segment lost 11 bases and the V segment lost 5 bases, leaving 11 bases of the junction unmatched. The CDR3 is 13 residues long. CDR3 nucleotide sequence: TGTGCCAGCAGTCCCGGGACAGTCAGGGGGGCTTTCTTT. It translates to CASSPGTVRGAFF.